A single sample is the source of the 3 T cell receptor beta chains below, sequenced in a study of blood T cell repertoires in COVID-19. Using immunoSEQ multiplex PCR, the repertoire was profiled, and TCRdb retains in-frame clones only, with some absent. The sample carries around 200,000 clones, less than 90% recorded once. The sample was PBMCs or T cells enriched from blood (not recorded which). All receptors come from a woman in her 30s who had recovered from COVID-19.

The chain joins TRBV4-3 to TRBJ2-5, with TRBD2 matching over 13 bases. The CDR3 totals 16 residues. CDR1 is LGHNA, CDR2 YSLEER, per germline. Germline trimming cut 3 bases from V and 4 bases from J; bases unmatched to any gene: 5. CDR3: CASSHTSGGAGETQYF. The CDR3 region has the DNA TGCGCCAGCAGCCATACTAGCGGGGGGGCTGGAGAGACCCAGTACTTC.

V gene TRBV5-1 combines with J gene TRBJ1-3; D is unclear. Germline values: CDR1 SGHRS, CDR2 YFSETQ. This CDR3 is built from 16 residues. V lost 0 bases to trimming and J lost 0 bases, with 10 bases between them. The CDR3 spells CASSLAPEYSGNTIYF. CDR3 bases: TGCGCCAGCAGCTTGGCGCCGGAGTACTCTGGAAACACCATATATTTT.

The chain carries TRBV4-3 and TRBJ2-5; the D gene is possibly TRBD1 (5 bases). V was shortened by 1 base and J by 5 bases, with 11 bases between the two germline ends. The CDR3 contains 14 residues. Germline CDR1 and CDR2: LGHNA and YSLEER. The CDR3 coding sequence is TGCGCCAGCAGCCAAGTTCCGACAGTGGAGACCCAGTACTTC. It specifies CASSQVPTVETQYF.